This T cell receptor beta chain was sequenced for a study of early T cells in non-severe SARS-CoV-2 infection. cDNA molecules, individually, were tagged with unique molecular identifiers. TCRdb fed the 5' RACE reads into MiXCR, producing one record per CDR3 protein. The data hold tens of thousands of distinct CDR3 sequences, with about 10% observed a single time. Germline CDR1 ENHRY, CDR2 SYGVKD. V was trimmed by 6 bases and J by 1 base, leaving 12 bases between them. This CDR3 is built from 14 residues. This TCR was recovered from an adult who was a healthcare worker with PCR-confirmed SARS-CoV-2 infection or an uninfected control (not recorded which). Source: whole blood, taken at baseline. The chain links TRBV10-3 to TRBJ1-1, with D unclear. The CDR3 loop is CAIRKNGENTEAFF. CDR3 in DNA: TGTGCCATCAGGAAGAACGGAGAGAACACTGAAGCTTTCTTT.